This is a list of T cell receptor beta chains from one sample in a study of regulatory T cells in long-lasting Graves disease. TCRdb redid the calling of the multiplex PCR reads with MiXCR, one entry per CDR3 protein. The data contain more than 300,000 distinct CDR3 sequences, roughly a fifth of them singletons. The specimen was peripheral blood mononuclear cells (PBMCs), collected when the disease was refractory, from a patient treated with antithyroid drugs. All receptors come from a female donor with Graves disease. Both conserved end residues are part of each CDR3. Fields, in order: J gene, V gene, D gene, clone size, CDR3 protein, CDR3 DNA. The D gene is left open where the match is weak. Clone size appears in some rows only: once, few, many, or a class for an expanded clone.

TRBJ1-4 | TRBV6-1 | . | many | CASSLRPTNEKLFF | TGTGCCAGCAGCCTCAGACCCACTAATGAAAAACTGTTTTTT
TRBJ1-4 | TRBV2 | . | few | CARGVDEKLFF | TGTGCCAGGGGGGTGGATGAAAAACTGTTTTTT
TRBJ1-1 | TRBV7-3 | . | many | CASRGDTEAFF | TGTGCCAGCAGAGGGGACACTGAAGCTTTCTTT
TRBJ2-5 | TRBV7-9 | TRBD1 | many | CASTGTGGRETQYF | TGTGCCAGCACCGGGACAGGGGGACGAGAGACCCAGTACTTC
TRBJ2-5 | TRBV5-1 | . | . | CASRQSFQETQYF | TGCGCCAGCCGACAGTCTTTCCAAGAGACCCAGTACTTC
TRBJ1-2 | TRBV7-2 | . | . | CASSLLTGNYGCTF | TGTGCCAGCAGCTTGTTAACAGGAAACTATGGCTGCACCTTC
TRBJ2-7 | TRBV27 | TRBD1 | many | CASSLSRGNNYEQYF | TGTGCCAGCAGTTTATCCAGGGGGAACAACTACGAGCAGTACTTC
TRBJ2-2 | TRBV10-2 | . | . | CASSYLNTGELFF | TGCGCCAGCAGTTACCTTAACACCGGGGAGCTGTTTTTT
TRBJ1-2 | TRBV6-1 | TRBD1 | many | CASRTHRGRSYGYTF | TGTGCCAGCAGAACTCACAGGGGGCGAAGTTATGGCTACACCTTC
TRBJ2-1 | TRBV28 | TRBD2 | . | CASSFTSGTYNEQFF | TGTGCCAGCAGTTTTACTAGCGGAACCTACAATGAGCAGTTCTTC
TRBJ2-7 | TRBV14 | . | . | CASSPTGSGYSYEQYF | TGTGCCAGCAGCCCAACGGGTAGCGGATACTCCTACGAGCAGTACTTC
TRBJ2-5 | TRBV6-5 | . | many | CASSYLRTQETQYF | TGTGCCAGCAGTTACTTGCGGACCCAAGAGACCCAGTACTTC
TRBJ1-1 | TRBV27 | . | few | CASSLPGRATEAFF | TGTGCCAGCAGTTTACCAGGGAGGGCCACTGAAGCTTTCTTT
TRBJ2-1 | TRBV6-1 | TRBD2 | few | CASSESWTSGRARDNEQFF | TGTGCCAGCAGTGAATCCTGGACTAGCGGGAGGGCCAGAGACAATGAGCAGTTCTTC
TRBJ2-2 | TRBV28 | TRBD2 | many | CASIGLLAESNTGELFF | TGTGCCAGCATAGGGTTACTAGCGGAGAGCAACACCGGGGAGCTGTTTTTT
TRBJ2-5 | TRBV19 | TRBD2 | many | CASSPGLAGGQETQYF | TGTGCCAGCAGCCCGGGACTAGCGGGAGGTCAAGAGACCCAGTACTTC
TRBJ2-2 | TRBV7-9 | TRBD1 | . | CASSFRTGRHTNTGELFF | TGTGCCAGCAGCTTCCGGACAGGGCGACATACGAACACCGGGGAGCTGTTTTTT
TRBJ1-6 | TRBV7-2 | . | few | CASRARDRDSPLHF | TGTGCCAGCAGAGCACGGGACCGCGACTCACCCCTCCACTTT
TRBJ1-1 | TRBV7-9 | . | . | CASSPVDWKGPSMNIEAFF | TGTGCCAGCAGCCCCGTGGACTGGAAGGGGCCCTCAATGAACATTGAAGCTTTCTTT
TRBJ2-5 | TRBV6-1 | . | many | CASRPKSRETQYF | TGTGCCAGCAGGCCCAAGAGTCGGGAGACCCAGTACTTC
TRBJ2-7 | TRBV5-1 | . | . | CASSPVARSSYEQYF | TGCGCCAGCAGCCCCGTAGCGCGGAGCTCCTACGAGCAGTACTTC
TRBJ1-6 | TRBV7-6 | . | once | CASSPHGRSSYNSPLHF | TGTGCCAGCAGCCCCCACGGGAGGAGCTCCTATAATTCACCCCTCCACTTT
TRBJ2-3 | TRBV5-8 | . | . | CASSVRTSDTQYF | TGTGCCAGCAGCGTCCGGACATCAGATACGCAGTATTTT
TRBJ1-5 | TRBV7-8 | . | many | CASSLADQPQHF | TGTGCCAGCAGCTTAGCAGATCAGCCCCAGCATTTT
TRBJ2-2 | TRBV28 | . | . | CASSLGHTGELFF | TGTGCCAGCAGTTTAGGACACACCGGGGAGCTGTTTTTT
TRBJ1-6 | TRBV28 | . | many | CASSFRGSYNSPLHF | TGTGCCAGCAGTTTCAGGGGCTCCTATAATTCACCCCTCCACTTT
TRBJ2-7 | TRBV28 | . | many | CAASGSYEQYF | TGTGCCGCGTCAGGCAGCTACGAGCAGTACTTC
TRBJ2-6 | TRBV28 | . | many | CASSLGPAGANVLTF | TGTGCCAGCAGTTTGGGACCTGCTGGGGCCAACGTCCTGACTTTC
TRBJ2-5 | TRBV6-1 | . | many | CASGGPWEKETQYF | TGTGCCAGCGGAGGACCGTGGGAAAAAGAGACCCAGTACTTC
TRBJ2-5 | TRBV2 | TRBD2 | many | CASSEAPSGETQYF | TGTGCCAGCAGTGAAGCGCCTAGCGGGGAGACCCAGTACTTC
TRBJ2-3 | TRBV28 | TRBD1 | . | CASSLLGQGRTRDTQYF | TGTGCCAGCAGTTTATTGGGACAGGGCCGGACTCGGGATACGCAGTATTTT
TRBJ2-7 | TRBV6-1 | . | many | CASSVYGAGYEQYF | TGTGCCAGCAGTGTATACGGGGCAGGCTACGAGCAGTACTTC
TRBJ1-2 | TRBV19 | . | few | CATSWSVATNYGYTF | TGTGCCACCTCATGGTCGGTCGCCACAAACTATGGCTACACCTTC
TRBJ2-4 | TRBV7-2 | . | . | CASSPRDWVAKNIQYF | TGTGCCAGCAGCCCGCGAGATTGGGTAGCCAAAAACATTCAGTACTTC
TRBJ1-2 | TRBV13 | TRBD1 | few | CASSSREGQNYGYTF | TGTGCCAGCAGCTCCAGGGAGGGACAGAACTATGGCTACACCTTC
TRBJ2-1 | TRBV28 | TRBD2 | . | CASSAGGEQFF | TGTGCCAGCAGCGCGGGGGGAGAGCAGTTCTTC
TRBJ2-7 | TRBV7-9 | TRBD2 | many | CASRLPGGLQYF | TGTGCCAGCAGATTACCGGGGGGGCTGCAGTACTTC
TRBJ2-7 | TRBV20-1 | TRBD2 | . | CSARDRTSGRYEQYF | TGCAGTGCTAGAGATCGGACTAGCGGGCGGTACGAGCAGTACTTC
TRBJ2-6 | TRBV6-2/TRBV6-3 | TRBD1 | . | CASTLGDRVERGANVLTF | TGTGCCAGCACCCTGGGTGACAGGGTTGAAAGAGGGGCCAACGTCCTGACTTTC
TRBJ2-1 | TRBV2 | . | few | CASSFSYNEQFF | TGTGCCAGCAGTTTCTCCTACAATGAGCAGTTCTTC
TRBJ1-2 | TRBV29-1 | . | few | CSSKTGGYGYTF | TGCAGCTCCAAGACAGGAGGCTATGGCTACACCTTC
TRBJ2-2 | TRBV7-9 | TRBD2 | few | CASSLVRTSGRYGHTGELFF | TGTGCCAGCAGCTTAGTCCGGACTAGCGGGAGATATGGTCACACCGGGGAGCTGTTTTTT
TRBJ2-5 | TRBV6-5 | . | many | CASSYRETQYF | TGTGCCAGCAGTTACAGAGAGACCCAGTACTTC